The sequence of this T cell receptor (beta chain) was determined in a study of Graves' ophthalmopathy and Graves' hyperthyroidism. Enrolled hyperthyroidism patients had a new diagnosis, a duration under 2 months, and an age of 18 to 65. Lactation, pregnancy, uncontrolled infections and other autoimmune diseases were all grounds for excluding patients. Amplifying from RNA transcripts, the study obtained TCR beta CDR3 regions. An initial RT-PCR round employing HTBI primers preceded a second-round multiplex PCR. Each CDR3 protein is one row after TCRdb ran MiXCR on the multiplex PCR reads. This table has over a million distinct CDR3 sequences, 35% to 45% appearing once. The J segment lost 7 bases and the V segment lost 10 bases, leaving 21 bases of the junction unmatched. The CDR3 loop spans 16 amino acids. CDR1 and CDR2 from the germline V gene are ENHRY and SYGVKD. Study outcomes and limitations: Most expanded clonotypes from thyroid (those above 0.001 frequency) were also found in blood. Using a 13-signature model, the authors split ophthalmopathy from stable hyperthyroidism, with roughly 90% sensitivity and around 76% specificity.

A note on this clonotype: Its matching antigen is unknown.

The sequence came from an adult man with Graves' hyperthyroidism. The specimen sequenced was peripheral blood or thyroid tissue (not recorded which). The genes are TRBV10-3 and TRBJ2-7, with 8 bases fitting TRBD2. The CDR3 region is CASRSPGGETLCEQYF. DNA of the CDR3: TGTGCCAGCAGAAGCCCGGGGGGGGAAACCCTCTGTGAGCAGTACTTC.